This T cell receptor beta chain was retrieved from a study of cytomegalovirus exposure and HLA in healthy donors. The CDR3 covers 14 residues. V lost 2 bases and J lost 0, with 7 bases in between. Germline CDR1 MNHEY, CDR2 SVGAGI. Overall study findings and caveats: Most TCR sequences showed up rarely, but some public TCRs showed up in many donors.

Primers included in the PCR were 60 Vbeta and 13 Jbeta primers. Profiled with immunoSEQ multiplex PCR; TCRdb holds only in-frame clones, not every one. Of some 130,000 clones listed, about four fifths are singletons. A remark on this clone: Its cognate antigen is unknown.

What was sequenced was PBMCs. The chain is built from TRBV6-5 and TRBJ1-1; D uncertain. The clonotype was recovered from a human donor in good health. The CDR3 spells CASSYAVLNTEAFF. DNA of the CDR3: TGTGCCAGCAGTTACGCGGTCTTGAACACTGAAGCTTTCTTT.